Below, one T cell receptor (beta chain) is given with its context. Its binding antigen is unknown. No qualities accompany the bases; no much larger clone lies one base away. The identical CDR3 is also encoded by other nucleotide sequences in the sample. The source of the sample is a study of beta chain features in type 1 diabetes (dated by TCRdb to between 2018 and 2020). Some background on the complete study: Patients and healthy donors did not differ in mean age, gender distribution, total cell number or subset yield. The study compared TCRB repertoires of sorted circulating CD4+ T cell subsets between recently diagnosed type 1 diabetes patients and matched healthy donors. Naive and central memory subsets were obtained from all 30 or so donors, but regulatory and stem cell-like memory subsets were isolated from only 8 patients and 8 healthy donors. A total of roughly 98,000,000 sorted cells were examined across all samples, and RNA yield correlated strongly with the number of cells per subset. Overall study outcomes, separate from this receptor: PCR may preferentially amplify shorter templates, but because patient and control samples were amplified and corrected together, any resulting skew would affect both groups equally. In all four CD4+ subsets, TCRB CDR3 length was moderately but significantly shorter in type 1 diabetes patients. Naive, central memory and regulatory TCRB repertoires appeared to be more similar among patients than among healthy donors. Patients with type 1 diabetes made fewer insertions and deleted more nucleotides at VDJ recombination sites, implying thymic rearrangement abnormalities. Because cDNA was sequenced instead of genomic DNA, activated cells with high expression could be over-represented, although the groups did not differ in activation or CD3 levels. HLA sub-analyses involved small numbers of individuals, so any influence of HLA type on TCRB rearrangement remained unresolved.

From each donor, a single peripheral blood sample of about 100 mL on average was drawn into heparinised tubes. A BD FACSAria II was used to sort naive, central memory, regulatory and stem cell-like memory CD4+ T cells with a panel that included CD45RO, CCR7, CD25, CD127, CD95 and CD27. Every sorted population had a purity above 95%. PBMCs were isolated immediately by Lymphoprep density gradient centrifugation and stained directly without culture. So that batch effects would be minimized, each experiment stained and sorted samples in pairs, pairing one healthy donor with one patient. The entire isolated RNA was reverse transcribed using the High Capacity cDNA Reverse Transcription Kit, and thus expressed TCRB transcripts were sequenced. Deep immunoSEQ sequencing was applied to naive, central memory and regulatory T cell samples, giving an average of roughly 3.5 million total reads per sample. Sorted cells were lysed in RLT buffer and RNA was extracted with DNase-treated RNeasy Micro or Mini kits, depending on cell number. To prevent cross-contamination, every cell subset was processed on its own, while patient and healthy donor samples were processed together. The immunoSEQ multiplex PCR was used to amplify TCRB sequences from cDNA, yielding 87-bp fragments that span the CDR3 region. Sequencing of the amplicons was done on the Illumina HiSeq platform. In the paper's pipeline: PCR bias was corrected computationally using synthetic template baselines, and reads within Hamming distance 2 were collapsed, with unmergeable singletons discarded. Reads were aligned to IMGT to assign V, D and J genes, CDR3 length, and insertions or deletions at six rearrangement sites. Within each subset, clonotype counts were normalized to sorted cell number, and only after that were true diversity and Gini coefficients computed with the tcR R package. The overlap coefficient, calculated on TCRB nucleotide sequences, was used to measure repertoire sharing. Imported from immuneACCESS, the table was reduced by TCRdb to in-frame sequences with V and J called. These copies leave out some clones; in studies compared against another copy, an unresolved V gene accounts for under half, and the cause of the remainder is not known. The DNA gave D and trimming, while V, J and clone size come from that table. The sample table lists around 100,000 clones, roughly 28% of them with a count of one. The ten biggest clones cover less than 0.65% of the sample.

Taken from cysteine to valine, the CDR3 has 18 residues. Of all the DNA, just the CDR3 is kept, 54 bases in frame from base 1. The receptor comes from a woman younger than 35 with type 1 diabetes. Sequences were obtained from central memory CD4+ T cells from blood. The chain is assembled from TRBV21-1 and TRBJ2-7; the table's D call, TRBD2, was not checked against the DNA. TRBV21-1 is described as a pseudogene. The CDR3 region: CASSPNSGRARYEHEQYV. Read as DNA, the sequence is TGTGCCAGCAGCCCCAATAGCGGGAGGGCCCGATACGAGCACGAGCAGTACGTC.